The source of this TCR beta chain is a study of blood T cell repertoires in COVID-19. Background on the study: Sites across the United States, Italy and Spain contributed samples from acute and convalescent COVID-19. T cells, B-cell-depleted T cells, or PBMCs supplied cDNA or gDNA.

J gave up 4 bases and V 3 bases, and 5 bases lay outside the gene matches. CDR1 and CDR2 from the germline V gene are SGHTA and FQGNSA. The CDR3 covers 14 residues. This table comes from immunoSEQ multiplex PCR, and its TCRdb copy is limited to in-frame clones, with some not included. In the table there are more than 350,000 clones, around 87% of which are singletons. This clone was observed a single time. Individuals drawn from under 30 US areas were roughly 18 to 95 years old. Two consecutive negative NP/OP PCR tests, clearance, or resolved symptoms defined Cohort 3 recovery. Sequenced material: PBMCs or T cells enriched from blood (not recorded which). The receptor was isolated from a man younger than 30 who had recovered from COVID-19. The chain recombines TRBV7-2 with TRBJ1-2; 7 bases are shared with TRBD1. CDR3 region: CASSLDRIAYGYTF. CDR3 bases: TGTGCCAGCAGCTTGGACAGGATCGCCTATGGCTACACCTTC.